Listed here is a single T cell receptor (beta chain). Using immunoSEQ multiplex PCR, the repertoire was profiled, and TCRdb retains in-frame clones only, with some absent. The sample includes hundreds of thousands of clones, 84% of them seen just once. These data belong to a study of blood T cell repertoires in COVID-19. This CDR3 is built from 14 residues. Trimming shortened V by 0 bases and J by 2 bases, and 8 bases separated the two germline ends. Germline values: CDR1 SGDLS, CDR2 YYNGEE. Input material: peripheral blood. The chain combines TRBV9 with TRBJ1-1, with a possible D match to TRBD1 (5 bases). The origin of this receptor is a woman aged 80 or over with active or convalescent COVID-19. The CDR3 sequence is CASSVAQENTEAFF. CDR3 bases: TGTGCCAGCAGCGTAGCACAGGAAAACACTGAAGCTTTCTTT.